One TCR beta chain is described in this entry. The record originates from a study of identical twins. TCRdb passed the 5' RACE reads through MiXCR, listing each CDR3 protein once. Found here are about 890,000 distinct CDR3 sequences, around an eighth of them singletons; the top ten hold 1.5% to 2%. V was cut by 3 bases and J by 3 bases, with 18 bases left in between. CDR3 length: 16 amino acids. Germline loops: CDR1 MNHEY, CDR2 SMNVEV (reference sequence). This sample also appeared in a second study, on yellow fever vaccine responses in identical twins.

The sequence was collected from a woman aged 18-29 years in good health. The rearrangement joins TRBV27 to TRBJ2-7, with D perhaps given as TRBD1 or TRBD2 (6 bases each). The sample comprised PBMCs. The CDR3 loop reads CASSFGGRGLFYEQYF. The CDR3 nucleotides read TGTGCCAGCAGTTTTGGGGGGCGCGGGCTGTTCTACGAGCAGTACTTC.